Reported below is one TCR beta chain. Assay: immunoSEQ multiplex PCR; the TCRdb copy retains only in-frame clones and omits some. The sample has some 2,100,000 clones, 90% to 97% seen once. The data originate from a study of shared clonotypes between healthy human individuals. CDR3 length equals 16 residues. V shed 0 bases, J shed 5 bases, and the junction held 9 bases outside the gene matches. Germline V lookup: CDR1 MNHEY, CDR2 SVGAGI. Sequenced input: naive CD4+ T cells sorted from blood. Sample subset: CD45RA+ positively selected. The rearrangement links TRBV6-5 to TRBJ2-5, with 7 bases aligning to TRBD2. The TCR sequence derives from a man between 18 and 29 years old in good health. CDR3 sequence: CASSYSPAGEWETQYF. Here the CDR3 DNA reads TGTGCCAGCAGTTACTCTCCGGCGGGAGAGTGGGAGACCCAGTACTTC.